The 11 T cell receptor beta chains listed next were all sequenced from one sample in a study of cytomegalovirus exposure and HLA in healthy donors. Using immunoSEQ multiplex PCR, the repertoire was profiled, and TCRdb retains in-frame clones only, with some absent. The sample has 250,000 to 300,000 clones, nearly 90% seen once. Sequencing used PBMCs. These receptors all come from a young woman in good health and CMV-seronegative.

This chain uses TRBV7-8 with TRBJ2-7, with 12 bases fitting TRBD2. Germline assignment: CDR1 SGHVS and CDR2 FQNEAQ. The trim removed 9 bases at V and 3 bases at J, leaving 6 bases unmatched. This CDR3 comprises 14 residues. The CDR3 DNA reads TGTGCCAGTGGCCGGACTAGCGGGGACTACGAGCAGTACTTC. Translated: CASGRTSGDYEQYF.

V gene TRBV11-1 combines with J gene TRBJ2-1; maybe TRBD1 (5 bases). Deletions cut 1 base from V and 2 bases from J, with 9 bases between. The CDR3 is 15 amino acids. Germline-derived CDR1 and CDR2 are SGHAT and FQDESV (reference sequence). The CDR3 DNA reads as TGTGCCAGCAGCTTAGTCCAGGACACCTACAATGAGCAGTTCTTC. Protein sequence: CASSLVQDTYNEQFF.

J is TRBJ1-5 and V is TRBV30; D may be TRBD1 (6 bases). This CDR3 has 14 amino acids. Germline V gene lookup returns CDR1 GTSNPN and CDR2 SVGIG (reference sequence). Trimming removed 1 base at V and 4 bases at J, with 11 bases between. CDR3 in DNA: TGTGCCTGGAGTGAACAGGGTTGGAATCAGCCCCAGCATTTT. It translates to CAWSEQGWNQPQHF.

The chain combines TRBV27 with TRBJ2-6; D is uncertain. This CDR3 spans 16 amino acids. CDR1 MNHEY and CDR2 SMNVEV come from the germline V gene (reference sequence). V was trimmed by 4 bases and J by 2 bases, leaving 12 bases between them. The chain's CDR3 is CASSSLSYPGANVLTF. The CDR3, as DNA: TGTGCCAGCAGTTCCCTCAGTTATCCTGGGGCCAACGTCCTGACTTTC.

The V and J genes are TRBV25-1 and TRBJ1-1; TRBD1 agrees at 7 bases. Germline V gene data show CDR1 as MGHDK and CDR2 as SYGVNS. This CDR3 spans 17 amino acids. The junction had 8 bases not matched to a gene; V was cut back by 1 base and J by 0 bases. For the CDR3, the DNA is TGTGCCAGCAGTGAATCCGGCAGGGGGTGGGTGAACACTGAAGCTTTCTTT. Translation: CASSESGRGWVNTEAFF.

The CDR3 DNA is TGTGCCAGCAGGCCGGACTTTGGGCCCCACAATGAGCAGTTCTTC. It codes for CASRPDFGPHNEQFF. The chain combines TRBV28 with TRBJ2-1, with D maybe TRBD2 (5 bases). There are 15 residues in the CDR3. Trimming stripped 6 bases from V and 5 bases from J, with 17 bases between. Germline V CDR1 and CDR2: MDHEN, SYDVKM.

The gene calls are TRBV4-3 and TRBJ2-1; no reliable D call. Germline CDR1 is LGHNA and CDR2 is YSLEER. The CDR3 sequence is 13 residues long. V was clipped by 0 bases and J by 5 bases, with 5 bases between them. The CDR3 loop reads CASSQDRDNEQFF. In nucleotides, the CDR3 is TGCGCCAGCAGCCAAGATCGAGACAATGAGCAGTTCTTC.

The CDR3 sequence is CASTFAGYNEQFF. The CDR3 DNA reads TGTGCCAGCACCTTCGCGGGCTACAATGAGCAGTTCTTC. The chain links TRBV28 to TRBJ2-1; possibly TRBD2 for D (5 bases). Trimming shortened V by 7 bases and J by 3 bases, and 10 bases separated the two germline ends. This CDR3 region has 13 residues. The germline CDR1 and CDR2 sequences are MDHEN and SYDVKM. Full variable domain (missing parts from reference TRBV28 and TRBJ2-1): DVKVTQSSRYLVKRTGEKVFLECVQDMDHENMFWYRQDPGLGLRLIYFSYDVKMKEKGDIPEGYSVSREKKERFSLILESASTNQTSMYLCASTFAGYNEQFFGPGTRLTVL.

On this clone: The junction does not match germline at one end; this may be a read error. The sample holds other DNA sequences that translate to the same CDR3. This rearrangement joins TRBV19 to TRBJ1-1; D is perhaps TRBD1 (6 bases). From germline, CDR1 is LNHDA and CDR2 SQIVND (reference sequence). The length of the CDR3 is 14 residues. The CDR3 DNA sequence: TGTGCCAGTAGCATAGGCCAGGGGATCACTGAAGCTTTCTTT. This gives the protein CASSIGQGITEAFF.

V and J are TRBV15 and TRBJ1-5; D gene ambiguous. Looked up from germline, CDR1 is LNHNV and CDR2 is YYDKDF (reference sequence). The germline V and J ends were trimmed by 5 bases and 0 bases, with 14 bases remaining between them. The CDR3 contains 16 residues. This CDR3 is CATSPSGEYSNQPQHF. CDR3 nucleotides: TGTGCCACCAGCCCCAGCGGCGAGTATAGCAATCAGCCCCAGCATTTT.

The J gene is TRBJ2-5, the V gene TRBV6-1; tentative D call: TRBD1 (6 bases). Germline lookup yields CDR1 MNHNS and CDR2 SASEGT. V dropped 4 bases and J dropped 5 bases, with 11 bases sitting between them. The CDR3 loop spans 13 amino acids. The CDR3 spells CASSVRGGETQYF. CDR3 bases: TGTGCCAGCAGTGTCAGGGGTGGGGAGACCCAGTACTTC.